This T cell receptor (beta chain) stems from a study of blood T cells in healthy people across ages. On the study more broadly: About one barcoded beta molecule per two T cells came from capture by template switching. Study-level results: Across the age range, TCR beta diversity per million T cells fell in a roughly linear way.

With regard to this clonotype: Its antigen is undetermined. This may be a read error, as it is one base from a much larger clone.

CDR1 and CDR2 from the germline V gene are SQVTM and ANQGSEA. The CDR3 runs 12 residues. Trimming removed 1 base at V and 9 bases at J, with 12 bases between. Primed by a sample-barcoded 5' primer and a J-beta primer mix, a second PCR proceeded for roughly 7 to 12 cycles. Tagging of each cDNA molecule was performed by a template-switch adaptor with 12 random nucleotides. One entry per CDR3 protein results from TCRdb running MiXCR on the 5' RACE reads. The data hold roughly 700,000 distinct CDR3 sequences, with approximately 50% observed a single time. The sequence was collected from a woman aged 60-75 years in good health. This chain joins TRBV29-1 and TRBJ2-5; either TRBD1 or TRBD2 may fit D (5 bases each). The specimen sequenced was blood. The CDR3 nucleotides read TGCAGCGTTGAAGCGGGGCAAGGGGCCCAGTACTTC. Translation gives CSVEAGQGAQYF.